This is a list of T cell receptor beta chains from one sample in a study of radiation and T cells in renal cell carcinoma. Using immunoSEQ multiplex PCR, the repertoire was profiled, and TCRdb retains in-frame clones only, with some absent. The table records approximately 94,000 clones, 82% of them present only once. This specimen consisted of blood, obtained from a patient whose treatment included radiotherapy and nephrectomy. The receptors come from a man aged 60 to 69 with renal cell carcinoma. Each CDR3 is given with its conserved first and last residue. A D gene is named only where the DNA matches it firmly. Only some rows state a clone size, as once, few, many or a class for expanded clones.

TRBD1 NA TRBJ2-7 TRBV18 TGTGCCAGCTCTCCGATCGGGACAGCCTACGAGCAGTACTTC CASSPIGTAYEQYF
TRBD1 NA TRBJ1-1 TRBV29-1 TGCAGCGCCCAGGGACAGGGGACCTCGCAAGCTTTCTTT CSAQGQGTSQAFF
NA NA TRBJ2-5 TRBV28 TGTGCCAGCAGTCCTAGAGAGACCCAGTACTTC CASSPRETQYF
NA NA TRBJ2-5 TRBV5-1 TGCGCCAGCAGCGCTAGGACAGACCAAGAGACCCAGTACTTC CASSARTDQETQYF
NA NA TRBJ2-1 TRBV9 TGTGCCAGCAGCAGACGTAGCGGTCACTCCTACAATGAGCAGTTCTTC CASSRRSGHSYNEQFF
NA NA TRBJ2-2 TRBV10-3 TGTGCCATCAGTGAGCGGGCCTTGAACACCGGGGAGCTGTTTTTT CAISERALNTGELFF
TRBD1 NA TRBJ1-5 TRBV7-8 TGTGCCAGCAGCCTGAGGACAGGGGGTCGGGATCAGCCCCAGCATTTT CASSLRTGGRDQPQHF
TRBD1 NA TRBJ2-5 TRBV7-9 TGTGCCAGCAGCCATATCCCGGGACAGGGGAACGGGGAGACCCAGTACTTC CASSHIPGQGNGETQYF
TRBD1 NA TRBJ1-2 TRBV12-5 TGTGCTAGTGGTTTCTTGGCGAGGGACAGACTGAATTACTATGGCTACACCTTC CASGFLARDRLNYYGYTF
NA NA TRBJ1-5 TRBV27 TGTGCCAGCAGTTCCCGGACAGATAGCAATCAGCCCCAGCATTTT CASSSRTDSNQPQHF
NA NA TRBJ1-1 TRBV2 TGTGCCAGCAGTGAAAATTGGAACACTGAAGCTTTCTTT CASSENWNTEAFF
NA NA TRBJ1-2 TRBV4-3 TGCGCCAGCAGCCAAGAACCCAGGATTAACTATGGCTACACCTTC CASSQEPRINYGYTF
NA NA TRBJ2-7 TRBV5-5 TGTGCCAGCAGCTTATGGGACTACGAGCAGTACTTC CASSLWDYEQYF
TRBD1 few TRBJ1-1 TRBV29-1 TGCAGCGTTGGTAGGGGGACAGGGACTGAAGCTTTCTTT CSVGRGTGTEAFF
NA NA TRBJ2-1 TRBV9 TGTGCCAGCAGCCTGACTAGTTCGAATGAGCAGTTCTTC CASSLTSSNEQFF
NA NA TRBJ1-3 TRBV25-1 TGTGCCAGCAGTGAATGGTCTACTGGAAACACCATATATTTT CASSEWSTGNTIYF
TRBD2 NA TRBJ2-3 TRBV9 TGTGCCAGCAGCACCCAACCGACTAGCGAGTACACAGATACGCAGTATTTT CASSTQPTSEYTDTQYF
NA NA TRBJ2-1 TRBV7-2 TGTGCCAGCAGCTTGTTTAGCGGAAGCTCCTACAATGAGCAGTTCTTC CASSLFSGSSYNEQFF
TRBD2 NA TRBJ2-3 TRBV6-6 TGTGCCAGCAGTTCGCCACTAGCGGGGGCCACAGATACGCAGTATTTT CASSSPLAGATDTQYF
TRBD2 NA TRBJ2-3 TRBV11-2 TGTGCCAGCAGCTTCGCTAGCGGTGGCACAGATACGCAGTATTTT CASSFASGGTDTQYF
TRBD1 NA TRBJ2-3 TRBV2 TGTGCCAGCAGTGAACCGGGACAGGGGGAGATTTCTGTCACAGATACGCAGTATTTT CASSEPGQGEISVTDTQYF
TRBD1 NA TRBJ2-5 TRBV7-2 TGTGCCAGCAGCTGGACAGGGAATGGGGAGACCCAGTACTTC CASSWTGNGETQYF
NA NA TRBJ1-1 TRBV19 TGTGCCAGTAGCACCCACAGGAGGATGAACACTGAAGCTTTCTTT CASSTHRRMNTEAFF
NA NA TRBJ1-1 TRBV5-6 TGTGCCAGCAGCTTGGGGACCCGGGGGAACACTGAAGCTTTCTTT CASSLGTRGNTEAFF
TRBD1 once TRBJ1-2 TRBV5-1 TGCGCCAGCAGCTTGGGGGACAGGATCTATGGCTACACCTTC CASSLGDRIYGYTF
NA once TRBJ2-2 TRBV28 TGTGCCAGCAGTTTACCGGGGGAGCTGTTTTTT CASSLPGELFF
NA NA TRBJ1-4 TRBV18 TGTGCCAGCTCACCACTCCAGGATAATGAAAAACTGTTTTTT CASSPLQDNEKLFF
TRBD1 NA TRBJ2-7 TRBV28 TGTGCCAGCACTATACAGGGGGAGTTCTACGAGCAGTACTTC CASTIQGEFYEQYF
NA NA TRBJ2-7 TRBV2 TGTGCCAGCAGTGATGACGGGTACTCCTACGAGCAGTACTTC CASSDDGYSYEQYF
TRBD1 NA TRBJ1-2 TRBV7-9 TGTGCCAGCAGCTTAAGACAGGGAGGCTACACCTTC CASSLRQGGYTF
NA NA TRBJ2-3 TRBV6-5 TGTGCCAGCAGTCCCCAGGGCGGTACGCAGTATTTT CASSPQGGTQYF
NA NA TRBJ2-2 TRBV5-4 TGTGCCAGCAGCTTGGAGGGATTCGCTACCGGGGAGCTGTTTTTT CASSLEGFATGELFF
TRBD1 NA TRBJ2-7 TRBV6-6 TGTGCCAGCAGTCCAGGGACAGAGAGGCAGTACTTC CASSPGTERQYF
TRBD1 NA TRBJ2-3 TRBV7-9 TGTGCCAGCAGCTCTATTGGACAGGGTGCCACAGATACGCAGTATTTT CASSSIGQGATDTQYF
TRBD1 few TRBJ2-7 TRBV30 TGTGCCTGGAGTGGAGGGACAGCGGCTCTGGGGGAGCAGTACTTC CAWSGGTAALGEQYF
NA NA TRBJ2-7 TRBV29-1 TGCAGCGTTGAACTGCCGTGGGGGGACGAGCAGTACTTC CSVELPWGDEQYF
NA NA TRBJ2-3 TRBV28 TGTGCCAGCAGTTCGCAGGGTGGGAGCACAGATACGCAGTATTTT CASSSQGGSTDTQYF
NA NA TRBJ2-7 TRBV11-2 TGTGCCAGCAGCTTAGATCGAAACCCCGGTTGGGAATTAGCCTACGAGCAGTACTTC CASSLDRNPGWELAYEQYF
NA NA TRBJ2-1 TRBV9 TGTGCCAGCAGCGTAGCTTCCGGGAGTTATGAGCAGTTCTTC CASSVASGSYEQFF
TRBD2 NA TRBJ2-7 TRBV19 TGTGCCAGTTTAGCGGGAGGATCCTACGAGCAGTACTTC CASLAGGSYEQYF
TRBD1 NA TRBJ1-5 TRBV28 TGTGCCAGCAGGACTAACAGGGGGCCAGGGCCTAATAATCAGCCCCAGCATTTT CASRTNRGPGPNNQPQHF